The source of this T cell receptor beta chain is a study of CD8 T cells in ankylosing spondylitis. Study observations and caveats: A CD8+ phenotype characterized the disease-linked clones, which were relatively rare in peripheral blood. There was reportedly significant enrichment of clones that were disease-linked in matched ankylosing spondylitis synovial fluid. Characteristic, it appeared, of ankylosing spondylitis blood was a TCR beta motif of fewer than 10 highly homologous variants.

Quantitative barcoded 5'-RACE was used to prepare TCR beta libraries. Via MiXCR, TCRdb re-called the 5' RACE reads, giving one row per CDR3 protein. Among around 150,000 distinct CDR3 sequences listed, 6% to 8% were seen once. This clonotype has ten or more counts. What it binds is not known. Per the germline V gene, CDR1 is MRHNA and CDR2 is SNTAGT. Deletions cut 3 bases from V and 5 bases from J, with 10 bases between. The CDR3 sequence is 13 residues long. The chain has TRBV6-4 and TRBJ1-1; D call uncertain. Sequencing was performed on blood, either unsorted or a sorted T cell fraction (not recorded which). This TCR came from a female donor with ankylosing spondylitis or in good health (not recorded which). The CDR3 DNA follows: TGTGCCAGCAGTGAGGAGGGATGGACTGAAGCTTTCTTT. The encoded protein is CASSEEGWTEAFF.